This record concerns one T cell receptor beta chain sequence. This clonotype was recorded a few times. Its antigen is currently not known. Base qualities are not provided; no much larger clone lies one nucleotide away. As encoded in the germline V gene, CDR1 is ENHRY while CDR2 is SYGVKD. Between the V and J ends, shortened by 4 bases and 4 bases respectively, the junction contains 10 bases. The cysteine opens and the phenylalanine closes a CDR3 of 13 amino acids. Just the 39-base CDR3 DNA is kept, in frame starting at base 1. TCR beta CDR3 regions were amplified from RNA transcripts. A first-round RT-PCR of the TCR CDR3 used the HTBI primer set with the Qiagen OneStep RT-PCR kit. Libraries were constructed in a second round of multiplex PCR, after which size selection and purification were carried out. Paired-end sequencing of the libraries was performed with 100 bp reads on an Illumina HiSeq2000. From the authors' description of their analysis: Raw data were processed with SOAPnuke, discarding reads with adapters, uncalled bases, mean Phred below 15, or no exact constant-primer or identifier match. High-quality paired reads were merged using COPE v1.2.5, and each unique nucleotide sequence was defined as a clonotype. MiTCR v1.1 was used to align clonotypes to the IMGT TRBV, TRBD and TRBJ reference segments. The analysis was restricted to V-J combinations with a frequency above 0.0001, which together covered roughly 99% of the repertoires. A TCS score was defined as the ratio of F50 (clonal expansion) to E x V (chaos), with BLOSUM62-based TCRdist applied between CDR3 peptides within each V-J. Welch's t-statistics and random forest reduced roughly 500 V-J features to some 14, which were used in a naive Bayes classifier (R e1071). Clones were called with MiXCR by TCRdb after fastp trimmed the public reads at Q25, and only in-frame beta chains were retained. Rows are unified per CDR3 protein, each entry keeping the most common DNA and genes. TCRdb's processing, not the authors' own work, is the source of the V and J calls. This sample has a few hundred thousand distinct CDR3 sequences in its table, and 18% of those were observed once. The ten largest clonotypes hold around 47% of the sample.

A patient counted as having stable Graves' hyperthyroidism if no progression to ophthalmopathy occurred over 18 months of follow-up. Hyperthyroidism patients were newly diagnosed, had a disease duration of under 2 months, and were aged 18 to 65 years. Patients with uncontrolled infections, other autoimmune diseases, pregnancy or lactation were excluded. Diagnoses were based on clinical symptoms, serum thyroxine and TRAb, thyroid ultrasound and orbital computed tomography. Ficoll-Paque density gradient centrifugation was used to isolate PBMCs from around 10 ml of fresh peripheral blood. Total RNA was extracted with Trizol reagent, and quality was checked on an Agilent 2100 Bioanalyzer. The source of the sample is a study of T cells in Graves' hyperthyroidism and ophthalmopathy (dated by TCRdb to between 2018 and 2020). About the investigation overall: Peripheral blood samples were taken at the time of initial diagnosis, prior to any treatment. To identify TCR V-J signatures that set the groups apart, the researchers used a discovery cohort of roughly 100 patients, made up of 43 with Graves' ophthalmopathy and 55 to 65 with stable Graves' hyperthyroidism. Whether ophthalmopathy could be predicted prospectively was tested in an independent validation cohort made up of approximately 19 hyperthyroidism patients plus 17 patients who later progressed to ophthalmopathy. The 100 or so discovery patients were randomly divided into training and test sets at a 7:3 ratio. Thyroid tissue and blood T-cell repertoires from about six Graves' hyperthyroidism patients were also compared in the study. Once sampling was done, hyperthyroidism patients were given methimazole at a starting dose of 30 mg daily, whereas ophthalmopathy patients were given high-dose intravenous methylprednisolone. The paper describes TCR Vbeta CDR3 sequencing of 140 or so peripheral blood samples, made up of 43 ophthalmopathy patients, roughly 80 hyperthyroidism patients and about 17 progressor patients.

What the work shows at the level of the full study, not this receptor alone: In cross-validation, a model built on a 13 V-J signature told ophthalmopathy apart from stable hyperthyroidism with over 85% sensitivity and around 81% specificity, and in testing the same model reached 80%/75%. Blood samples also contained most of the expanded thyroid clonotypes (frequency above 0.001), which suggests that blood repertoires may reflect thyroid immune responses. Sample size was not statistically predetermined, and blinding of investigators to group allocation was not performed. During validation, the model predicted progression to ophthalmopathy a median of approximately 6.5 months ahead of onset, with roughly 65% sensitivity and 72% to 80% specificity.

Recombination connected TRBV10-3 to TRBJ1-2; the D gene cannot be named for sure. What was sequenced was blood. The receptor's source is a woman aged 45-60 years with Graves' hyperthyroidism. Here the CDR3 is given as CAISGTPGYGYTF. In nucleotides, the sequence is TGTGCCATCAGTGGGACTCCTGGCTATGGCTACACCTTC.